This TCR beta chain is drawn from a study of cytomegalovirus exposure and HLA in healthy donors. Looking at the study overall: Sequencing of roughly 180 million T cells in an earlier analysis found around 120 million unique TCR beta sequences.

Per germline, CDR1 GTSNPN and CDR2 SVGIG (reference sequence). The germline V and J ends were trimmed by 0 bases and 7 bases, with 12 bases remaining between them. The CDR3 covers 13 residues. This PCR relied on a set of 60 Vbeta primers and 13 Jbeta primers. Some clones are missing from TCRdb's copy, which holds only in-frame ones; the method was immunoSEQ multiplex PCR. Among some 150,000 clones listed, about 64% were seen once. The clonotype originates from a woman in her 30s in good health and CMV-seropositive. The V call is TRBV30, the J call TRBJ1-1, with TRBD1 as a possible D gene (6 bases). Material: PBMCs. CDR3 nucleotides: TGTGCCTGGAGTGTAGGAACAGGGATTGAAGCTTTCTTT. Translated: CAWSVGTGIEAFF.